The text below deals with one T cell receptor (beta chain). No cognate antigen has been identified for it. Base qualities are not at hand, and no much larger clone is one base apart. The entry originates in a study of cytomegalovirus exposure and HLA in healthy donors (dated by TCRdb to 2016 to 2017). Describing the broader study: According to an earlier analysis of a few hundred of the donors, about 179 million T cells yielded over 100 million unique TCR beta sequences and about 280 Gb of sequence data. An early release that covered about 640 HLA-typed donors contained approximately 300 gigabases of sequencing data and tens of millions of unique TCR sequences. Of the 300 to 400 genotyped donors, about 80% fell in the genetic ancestry cluster associated with self-reported Caucasian donors. The study aimed to test whether signatures of past pathogen exposure could be identified by cataloging public T cell receptors. Using immunosequencing, the study profiled T cell repertoires from about 610 subjects and related those repertoires to cytomegalovirus serostatus. Besides the first cohort of under 700 subjects, a separate validation cohort made up of 120 different subjects was used. The study combined high-throughput TCR immunosequencing, statistical association of individual TCRs with disease status, and machine learning to predict cytomegalovirus infection status. In a later analysis, previously published TCR beta repertoires from fewer than 750 donors were re-analyzed and high-resolution HLA genotyping was added so that TCR occurrence patterns could be studied. Rather than drawing on any new phenotypic data, the later analysis identified candidate immune exposures from TCR beta sequences and the way those sequences occurred across donors. An earlier analysis of about 620 of the donors applied high-throughput TCR beta sequencing to assess whether each TCR beta V gene segment acted as functional or pseudogenic. Donor age, sex, ethnicity and CMV serostatus were compiled alongside the repertoire data. A later genetic analysis used genome-wide SNP genotypes for 398 of the 666 donors, treating that subset as a discovery cohort. All discovery cohort repertoires had been generated on a single sequencing platform. HLA typing covered class I and class II loci at four-digit resolution. The number of donors typed differed by locus, with about 620-630 for A, B, C, DRB1 and DQB1, roughly 520 for DQA1, about 610 for DPA1, and some 450 for DPB1. Roughly 5 DR-DQ haplotypes were handled as single units for association and clustering because linkage in the cohort was strong. On average, approximately 250,000 unique TCR beta nucleotide sequences were sequenced per donor among 350 to 400 genotyped donors of the cohort, with 15% to 20% of those sequences being non-productive. Results the study describes overall, beyond this receptor: A total of 150 to 200 TCR beta chains were listed by the study as associated with cytomegalovirus. In vitro tests confirmed that a few of the cytomegalovirus-associated TCR beta chains recognize cytomegalovirus antigens. The cohort was sequenced for TCR beta chains only, and without alpha or paired-chain data the features that could be detected were limited. Sequencing depth was assumed to be roughly uniform across donors in the presence/absence analyses, though that assumption may not hold. Specific HLA alleles were associated with 15,000 to 20,000 TCR beta sequences at a false discovery rate of 0.05 in a later analysis. For the cohort, immune exposure information was limited to CMV serostatus. The classifier was reported to diagnose cytomegalovirus status with high specificity and sensitivity in both the original and validation cohorts. In an earlier analysis of approximately 590 of the donors, most TCR beta V segments were observed in productive rearrangements about 90% or about 30% of the time, broadly matching IMGT annotations. The sequencing pipeline was judged likely to have produced a cluster of highly shared sequence variants as a technical artifact. When HLA alleles, especially DR and DQ, strongly co-occurred, attributing TCR associations to individual alleles was difficult. Most TCR sequences were seen in very few donors, while some public TCRs were found in many individuals. In a later analysis, several top co-occurrence clusters were reported to appear linked to parvovirus B19, influenza, CMV and Epstein-Barr virus. A further reported finding was that TCR beta sequences accurately predicted the HLA-A and HLA-B alleles for most subjects in the first cohort. A later analysis found that HLA-associated TCR beta chains were more clonally expanded and had lower generation probabilities than equally common non-associated chains. Linkage disequilibrium might explain the correlated functional status among segregating V segments, but an unknown experimental factor could not be excluded. Because HLA typing was unavailable for some donors at each locus, only the typed subset was used in association tests. Because counts were too low, around 17 rarely observed V segments, including chromosome 9 orphons, were left out of the earlier analysis of about 620 of the donors. An association between a missense DCLRE1C variant and V-gene and J-gene trimming of TCR beta chains was found in a later genetic analysis and replicated in an independent cohort. According to a later analysis, most CMV-associated TCR beta chains appeared to be HLA-restricted, and the HLA associations seemed to be driven largely by CMV exposure. Compared with the approximately 670-donor mean, donors in an Asian-associated ancestry cluster had fewer N-insertions in productive TCRs, according to a later genetic analysis. The authors suggested that the approach could potentially be generalized to other disease states and immunological phenotypes. In a later analysis, the rate of TCR association differed among HLA loci, with DRB1 alleles having the most associated TCRs and HLA-C alleles having the fewest.

The cohort consisted of some 670 healthy bone marrow donors. Cohort members were all nominally healthy when sampled, although unrecorded immune exposures were likely present. The donor tested CMV seronegative, placing the donor among the 300 to 400 seronegative members of the cohort. A peripheral blood sample was collected from each donor, and TCR beta sequencing was performed on peripheral blood mononuclear cells. Genomic DNA extraction from the blood cell samples was performed with the Qiagen DNeasy Blood Extraction Kit. Libraries were made using the immunoSEQ multiplex PCR assay. A mixture of 60 forward primers for TCR Vbeta segments and 13 reverse primers for TCR Jbeta segments was used in the multiplex PCR. The CDR3 region of rearranged TCR beta genes was amplified from genomic DNA with a multiplex PCR assay. Amplified TCR beta libraries were sequenced as 87-base-pair reads on the Illumina HiSeq System. As for the authors' bioinformatics: In a later analysis, about 80 million unique TCR beta chains were counted across the 500 to 700 repertoires, and around 10 million of these chains were shared by at least two donors. A nearest-neighbor algorithm error-corrected the raw reads and collapsed the reads into unique sequences, merging closely related sequences to remove PCR and sequencing errors. V, D and J gene segments were assigned by aligning CDR3 sequences to IMGT reference sequences. For a sequence to be retained, at least a six-nucleotide match to both a V gene segment and a J gene segment was required. A rearrangement was called productive if the CDR3 had no stop codons and remained in frame with V and J, and every other rearrangement was called non-productive. CDR3 was defined by IMGT convention, running from the second conserved V-encoded cysteine to the conserved J-encoded phenylalanine. The earlier analysis of about 590 of the donors excluded sequences that lacked an unambiguous match to a single V gene segment. In an earlier analysis of 587 of the donors, a V segment was called functional when productive rearrangements were above 56.7%, and segregating when the standard deviation between donors exceeded 5%. A statistical classification framework was built to diagnose cytomegalovirus status from the catalog of TCR beta chain sequences. A later analysis assigned V and J genes by comparing TCR nucleotide sequences with IMGT/GENE-DB human TR gene sequences. In a later analysis, CDR3 sequences and most-parsimonious VDJ recombination scenarios were assigned using the TCRdist pipeline. In a later analysis, each TCR beta chain was defined by its CDR3 amino acid sequence together with its V-gene family, and reads lacking a unique V-gene family were excluded. A later analysis removed 450 to 600 highly shared, low-generation-probability nucleotide sequences to deal with suspected cross-contamination and a sequencing artifact. In a later analysis, a clonal expansion index for each public chain was calculated from normalized within-repertoire ranks of inferred template counts. In a later analysis, generation probabilities were computed using a VDJ recombination model fitted to out-of-frame rearrangements, and the results were checked against IGoR. In a later analysis, hypergeometric tests were used to score TCR-TCR, TCR-HLA and TCR-CMV co-occurrence, with a repertoire-size bias correction applied to TCR pairs. A later analysis estimated false discovery rates by permuting HLA or CMV assignments 20 times. In a later analysis, co-occurring TCRs were grouped using DBSCAN, with TCRdist sequence similarity added in when clustering inside HLA-allele-positive subsets. Repertoires with fewer than 30,000 or more than 120,000 public chains, plus five repertoires with anomalous nucleotide sharing, were excluded from co-occurrence clustering. The source is immuneACCESS, and TCRdb retained only in-frame sequences with V and J called. Part of the clones is not carried over; for the studies checked, unresolved V genes explain less than half of this, and the remainder is unexplained. V and J calls and clone size are copied from that table; D and trimming were computed from the DNA. This sample has around 160,000 clones in its table, and more than 70% of those were observed once. Clones ranked in the top ten supply over 4.5% of the sample.

The sequenced material came from PBMCs. The TCR was taken from a male donor in good health and CMV-seronegative.

The CDR3 reads CASSTLAGGYNEQFF. The sequenced DNA is TGTGCCAGTAGTACTCTAGCGGGAGGCTACAATGAGCAGTTCTTC. The V and J segments used are TRBV19 and TRBJ2-1; TRBD2 fits 11 bases in the junction. CDR1 is given as LNHDA and CDR2 as SQIVND, both from the germline V gene (reference sequence). V and J are trimmed by 4 bases and 3 bases, and the gene matches miss 2 bases of the junction. Including the terminal cysteine and phenylalanine, the CDR3 comprises 15 residues. Only CDR3 DNA remains: 45 bases, in frame from the first base.